This is a list of T cell receptor beta chains from one sample in a study of T-cell reconstitution after alpha-beta-depleted transplantation in children. TCRdb ran MiXCR on the PCR reads and lists one entry per CDR3 protein. The sample includes 300,000 to 350,000 distinct CDR3 sequences, around 15% seen only once; the top ten take about 41%. Here the sequenced sample was PBMCs, mostly from graft donor cells, taken 360 days after TCRalphabeta/CD19-depleted stem cell transplant. All receptors derive from a male patient between 2 and 15 years old who had a stem cell transplant for acute lymphoblastic leukemia, so the T cells may come from the graft donor. Both conserved end residues are part of each CDR3. D genes are given only for firm matches. Only part of the rows carry a size: once, few, many, or a class if the clone is expanded.

TRBD2,.,TRBJ2-5,TRBV4-1,CASSQAWTSGSYETQYF,TGCGCCAGCAGCCAAGCATGGACTAGCGGGAGTTACGAGACCCAGTACTTC
TRBD1,.,TRBJ1-4,TRBV4-2,CASSQTGTGGEKLFF,TGTGCCAGCAGCCAAACCGGGACAGGGGGCGAAAAACTGTTTTTT
.,few,TRBJ1-1,TRBV28,CASSFMGPNTEAFF,TGTGCCAGCAGTTTCATGGGGCCGAACACTGAAGCTTTCTTT
.,.,TRBJ2-1,TRBV27,CATQTDWSSYNEQFF,TGTGCCACCCAGACGGACTGGAGCTCCTACAATGAGCAGTTCTTC
.,.,TRBJ2-7,TRBV19,CASSISAVSYEQYF,TGTGCCAGTAGTATTAGCGCCGTGTCCTACGAGCAGTACTTC
TRBD2,few,TRBJ2-7,TRBV5-6,CASSAGLAVAPYEQYF,TGTGCCAGCAGCGCTGGACTAGCGGTAGCCCCCTACGAGCAGTACTTC
.,.,TRBJ2-7,TRBV2,CASSNPGADEQYF,TGTGCCAGCAGTAATCCTGGGGCTGACGAGCAGTACTTC
TRBD2,.,TRBJ2-1,TRBV6-1,CASSRTSGSFNEQFF,TGTGCCAGCAGCCGGACTAGCGGGAGCTTCAATGAGCAGTTCTTC
.,.,TRBJ2-3,TRBV4-2,CASSQVPGSSTDTQYF,TGTGCCAGCAGCCAAGTGCCCGGTTCTAGCACAGATACGCAGTATTTT
.,.,TRBJ2-1,TRBV28,CASIPLGSYNEQFF,TGTGCCAGCATCCCCCTCGGCTCCTACAATGAGCAGTTCTTC
TRBD2,many,TRBJ2-1,TRBV29-1,CSVERGGSYNEQFF,TGCAGCGTTGAACGCGGGGGCTCCTACAATGAGCAGTTCTTC
.,many,TRBJ1-4,TRBV12-3/TRBV12-4,CASRTTGLANEKLFF,TGTGCCAGCCGAACGACAGGTTTGGCTAATGAAAAACTGTTTTTT
.,.,TRBJ2-7,TRBV29-1,CSVQSSYEQYF,TGCAGCGTACAGAGCTCCTACGAGCAGTACTTC
.,.,TRBJ2-5,TRBV20-1,CSARDSVWPLETQYF,TGCAGTGCTAGAGATAGTGTTTGGCCCCTGGAGACCCAGTACTTC